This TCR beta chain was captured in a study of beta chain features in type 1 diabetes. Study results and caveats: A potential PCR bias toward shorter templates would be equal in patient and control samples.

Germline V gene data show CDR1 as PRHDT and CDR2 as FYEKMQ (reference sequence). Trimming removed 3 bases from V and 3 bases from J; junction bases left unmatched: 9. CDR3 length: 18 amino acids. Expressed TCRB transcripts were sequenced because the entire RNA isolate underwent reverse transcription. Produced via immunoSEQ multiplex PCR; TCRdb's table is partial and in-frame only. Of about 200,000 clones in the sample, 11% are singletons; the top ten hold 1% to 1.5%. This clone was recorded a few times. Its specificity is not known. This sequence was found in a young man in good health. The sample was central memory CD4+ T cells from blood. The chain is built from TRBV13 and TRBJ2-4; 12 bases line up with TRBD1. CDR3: CASSFRGQGAVGKNIQYF. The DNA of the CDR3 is TGTGCCAGCAGCTTCCGGGGACAGGGGGCCGTCGGCAAAAACATTCAGTACTTC.